What follows is one T cell receptor (beta chain) and its context. Antigen: not known. This entry belongs to a study of CD8+ T cells in alopecia areata. Background on the study: Treatment of the treated patients consisted of oral tofacitinib, 5 to 10 mg twice daily. Study-wide findings and caveats: Affected lesional scalp, above all in alopecia totalis/universalis, was more clonal than normal scalp.

Following extraction, RNA underwent reverse transcription to cDNA, which served as the sequencing template. The protocol was immunoSEQ multiplex PCR, while the TCRdb copy is restricted to in-frame clones and leaves out a portion. The table has roughly 200,000 clones, around 63% seen once. CDR1 and CDR2 (germline): MGHDK, SYGVNS. The V end was cut by 5 bases, the J end by 6 bases, with 13 bases between. The CDR3 covers 13 residues. Researchers took lesional scalp punch biopsies and peripheral blood from people who were alopecia areata patients. Starting from PBMCs, sorting isolated CD4+ and CD8+ T cells.

This TCR was sampled from a human donor with alopecia areata. The V call is TRBV25-1, the J call TRBJ1-1; D is perhaps TRBD1 (6 bases). Sequenced material: CD4+ T cells sorted from blood, taken at week 0. CDR3 region: CASSPSGASEAFF. CDR3 DNA sequence: TGTGCCAGCAGTCCATCAGGGGCATCTGAAGCTTTCTTT.